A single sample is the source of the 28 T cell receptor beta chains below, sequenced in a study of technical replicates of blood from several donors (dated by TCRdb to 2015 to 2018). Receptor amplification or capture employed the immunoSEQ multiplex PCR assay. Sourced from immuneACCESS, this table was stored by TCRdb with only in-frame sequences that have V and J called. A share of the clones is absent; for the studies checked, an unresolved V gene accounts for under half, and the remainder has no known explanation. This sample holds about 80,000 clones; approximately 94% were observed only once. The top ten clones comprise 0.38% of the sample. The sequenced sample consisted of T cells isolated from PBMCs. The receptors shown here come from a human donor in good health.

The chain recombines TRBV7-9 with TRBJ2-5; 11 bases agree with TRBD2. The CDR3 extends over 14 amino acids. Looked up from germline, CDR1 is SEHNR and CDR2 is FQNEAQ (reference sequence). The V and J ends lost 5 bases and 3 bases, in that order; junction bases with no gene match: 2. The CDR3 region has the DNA TGTGCCAGCAGCGAGGGACTAGCGGAAGAGACCCAGTACTTC. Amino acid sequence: CASSEGLAEETQYF.

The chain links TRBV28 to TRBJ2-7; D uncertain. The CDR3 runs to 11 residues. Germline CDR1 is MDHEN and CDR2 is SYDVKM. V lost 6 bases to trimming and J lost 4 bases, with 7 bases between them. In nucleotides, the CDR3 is TGTGCCAGCAGCCGAGAGTACGAGCAGTACTTC. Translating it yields CASSREYEQYF.

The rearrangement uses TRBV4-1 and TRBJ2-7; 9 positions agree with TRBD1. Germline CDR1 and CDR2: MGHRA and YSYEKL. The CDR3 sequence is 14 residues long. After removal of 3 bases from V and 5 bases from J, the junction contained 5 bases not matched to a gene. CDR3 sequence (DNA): TGCGCCAGCAGCCACTCGGACAGGGGAGACGAGCAGTACTTC. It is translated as CASSHSDRGDEQYF.

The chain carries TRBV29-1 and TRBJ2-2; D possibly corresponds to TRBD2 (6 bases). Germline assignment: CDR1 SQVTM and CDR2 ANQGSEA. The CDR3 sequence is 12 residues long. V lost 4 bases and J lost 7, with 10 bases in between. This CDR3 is CSVGGESGELFF. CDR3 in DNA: TGCAGCGTTGGGGGGGAAAGCGGGGAGCTGTTTTTT.

The CDR3 DNA reads TGCGCCAGCAGCTTTGGACAGGGTGATCAGCCCCAGCATTTT. Its translation: CASSFGQGDQPQHF. The chain has TRBV5-1 and TRBJ1-5, with 8 nucleotides matching TRBD1. This CDR3 spans 14 amino acids. J gave up 5 bases and V 2 bases, and 3 bases lay outside the gene matches. Germline V gene lookup returns CDR1 SGHRS and CDR2 YFSETQ. Filled out from reference TRBV5-1 and TRBJ1-5, the complete variable domain reads KAGVTQTPRYLIKTRGQQVTLSCSPISGHRSVSWYQQTPGQGLQFLFEYFSETQRNKGNFPGRFSGRQFSNSRSEMNVSTLELGDSALYLCASSFGQGDQPQHFGDGTRLSIL.

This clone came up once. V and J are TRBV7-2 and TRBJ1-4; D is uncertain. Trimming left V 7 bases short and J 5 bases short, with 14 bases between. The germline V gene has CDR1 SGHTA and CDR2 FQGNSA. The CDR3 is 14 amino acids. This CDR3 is CASTPQGGNEKLFF. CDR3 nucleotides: TGTGCCAGCACCCCCCAAGGCGGAAATGAAAAACTGTTTTTT.

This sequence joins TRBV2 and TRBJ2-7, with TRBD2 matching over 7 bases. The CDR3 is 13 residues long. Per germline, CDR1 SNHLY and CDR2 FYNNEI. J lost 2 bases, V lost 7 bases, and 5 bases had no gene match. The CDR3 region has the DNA TGTGCCAGCACGCAGCGGGGAACCTACGAGCAGTACTTC. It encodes CASTQRGTYEQYF.

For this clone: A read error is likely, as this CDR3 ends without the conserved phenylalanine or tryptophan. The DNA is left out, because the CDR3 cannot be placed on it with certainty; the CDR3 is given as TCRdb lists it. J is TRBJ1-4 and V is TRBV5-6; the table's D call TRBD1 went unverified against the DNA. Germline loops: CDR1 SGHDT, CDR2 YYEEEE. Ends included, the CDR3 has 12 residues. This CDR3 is CASSLEDRDIAL.

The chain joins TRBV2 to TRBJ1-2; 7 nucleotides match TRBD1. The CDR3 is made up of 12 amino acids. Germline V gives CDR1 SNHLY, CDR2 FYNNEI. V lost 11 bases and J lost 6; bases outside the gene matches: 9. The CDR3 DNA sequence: TGTGCCGGGGGGACAGACAAAAATGGCTACACCTTC. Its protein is CAGGTDKNGYTF.

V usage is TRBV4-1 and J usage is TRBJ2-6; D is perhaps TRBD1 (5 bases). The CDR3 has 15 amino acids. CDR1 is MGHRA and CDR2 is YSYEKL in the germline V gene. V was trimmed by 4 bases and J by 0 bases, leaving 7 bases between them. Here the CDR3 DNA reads TGCGCCAGCAGCCCCAGGGTCTCTGGGGCCAACGTCCTGACTTTC. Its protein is CASSPRVSGANVLTF.

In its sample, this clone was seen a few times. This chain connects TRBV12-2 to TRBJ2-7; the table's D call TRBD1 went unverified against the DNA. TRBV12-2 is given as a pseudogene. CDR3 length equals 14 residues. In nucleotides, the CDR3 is TGTGCAAGTCGCCCTAGGACAGTTGTATACGAGCAGTACTTC. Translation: CASRPRTVVYEQYF.

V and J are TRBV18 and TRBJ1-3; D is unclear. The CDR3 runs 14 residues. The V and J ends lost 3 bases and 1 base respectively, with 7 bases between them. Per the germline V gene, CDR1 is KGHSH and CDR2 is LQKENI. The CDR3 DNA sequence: TGTGCCAGCTCACCCGGGGTTTCTGGAAACACCATATATTTT. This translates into CASSPGVSGNTIYF.

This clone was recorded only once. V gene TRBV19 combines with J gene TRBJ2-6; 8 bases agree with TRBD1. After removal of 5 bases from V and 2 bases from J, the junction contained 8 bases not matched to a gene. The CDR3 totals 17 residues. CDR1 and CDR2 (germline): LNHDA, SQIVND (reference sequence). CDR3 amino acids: CASSPQGALTGANVLTF. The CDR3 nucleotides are TGTGCCAGTAGTCCGCAGGGGGCATTAACTGGGGCCAACGTCCTGACTTTC.

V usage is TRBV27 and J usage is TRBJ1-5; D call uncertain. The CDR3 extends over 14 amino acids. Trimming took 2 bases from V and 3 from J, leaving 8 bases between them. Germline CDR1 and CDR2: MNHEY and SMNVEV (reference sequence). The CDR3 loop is CASSLAGINQPQHF. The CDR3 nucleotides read TGTGCCAGCAGTTTAGCAGGAATCAATCAGCCCCAGCATTTT.

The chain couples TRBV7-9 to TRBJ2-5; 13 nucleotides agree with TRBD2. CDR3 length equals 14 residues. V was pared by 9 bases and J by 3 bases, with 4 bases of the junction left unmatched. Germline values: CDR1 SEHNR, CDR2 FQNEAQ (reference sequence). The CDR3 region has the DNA TGTGCCAGTGGACTAGCGGGAGTTGAAGAGACCCAGTACTTC. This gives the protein CASGLAGVEETQYF.

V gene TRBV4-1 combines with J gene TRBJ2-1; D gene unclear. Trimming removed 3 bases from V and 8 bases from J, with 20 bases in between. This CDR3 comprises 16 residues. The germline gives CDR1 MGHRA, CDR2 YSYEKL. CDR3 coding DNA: TGCGCCAGCAGCCAGGAAAGCGCGAATAATTGGGATGAGCAGTTCTTC. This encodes CASSQESANNWDEQFF.

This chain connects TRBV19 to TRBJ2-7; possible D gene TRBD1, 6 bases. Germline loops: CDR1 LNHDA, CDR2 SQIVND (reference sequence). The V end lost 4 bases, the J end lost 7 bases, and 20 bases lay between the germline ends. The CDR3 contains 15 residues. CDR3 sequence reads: CASSTGTQTRSEQYF. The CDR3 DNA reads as TGTGCCAGTAGTACTGGGACACAGACCCGTTCAGAGCAGTACTTC.

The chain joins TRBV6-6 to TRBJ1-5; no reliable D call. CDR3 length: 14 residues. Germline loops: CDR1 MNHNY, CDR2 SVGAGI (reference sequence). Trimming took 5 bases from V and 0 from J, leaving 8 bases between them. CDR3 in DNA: TGTGCCAGCAGTACCGAGTATAGCAATCAGCCCCAGCATTTT. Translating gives CASSTEYSNQPQHF.

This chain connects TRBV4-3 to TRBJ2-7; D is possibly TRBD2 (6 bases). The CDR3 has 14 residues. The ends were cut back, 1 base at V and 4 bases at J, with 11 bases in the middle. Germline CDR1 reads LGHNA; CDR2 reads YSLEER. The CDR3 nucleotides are TGCGCCAGCAGCCAAGCGGGAGCAGGGTACGAGCAGTACTTC. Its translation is CASSQAGAGYEQYF.

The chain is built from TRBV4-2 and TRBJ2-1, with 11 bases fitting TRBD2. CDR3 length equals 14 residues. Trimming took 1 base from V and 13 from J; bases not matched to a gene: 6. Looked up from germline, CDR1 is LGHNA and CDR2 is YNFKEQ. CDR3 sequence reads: CASSQVLAGVIQFF. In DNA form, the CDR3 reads TGTGCCAGCAGCCAAGTACTAGCGGGAGTCATTCAGTTCTTC.

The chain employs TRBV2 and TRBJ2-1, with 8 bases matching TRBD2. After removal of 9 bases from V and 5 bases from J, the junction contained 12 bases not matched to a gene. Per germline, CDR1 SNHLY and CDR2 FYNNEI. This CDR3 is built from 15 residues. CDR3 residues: CARQEGTGGDNEQFF. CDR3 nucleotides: TGTGCCAGGCAAGAAGGTACGGGAGGGGACAATGAGCAGTTCTTC.

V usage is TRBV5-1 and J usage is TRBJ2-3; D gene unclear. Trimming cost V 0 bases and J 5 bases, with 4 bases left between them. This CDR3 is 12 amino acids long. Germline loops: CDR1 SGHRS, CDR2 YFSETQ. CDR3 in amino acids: CASSLAGDTQYF. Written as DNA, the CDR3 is TGCGCCAGCAGCTTGGCGGGAGATACGCAGTATTTT.

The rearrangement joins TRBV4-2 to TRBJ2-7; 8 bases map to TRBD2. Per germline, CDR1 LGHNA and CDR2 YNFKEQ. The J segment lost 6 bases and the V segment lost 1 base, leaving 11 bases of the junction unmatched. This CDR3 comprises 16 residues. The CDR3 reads CASSQASGTSIFEQYF. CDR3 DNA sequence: TGTGCCAGCAGCCAAGCATCCGGGACTAGTATATTCGAGCAGTACTTC.

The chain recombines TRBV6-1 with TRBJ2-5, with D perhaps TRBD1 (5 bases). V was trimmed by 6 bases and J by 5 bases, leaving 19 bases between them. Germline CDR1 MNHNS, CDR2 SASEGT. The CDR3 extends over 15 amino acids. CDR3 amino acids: CASSETVSMSETQYF. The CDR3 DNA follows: TGTGCCAGCAGCGAGACAGTTAGCATGTCCGAGACCCAGTACTTC.

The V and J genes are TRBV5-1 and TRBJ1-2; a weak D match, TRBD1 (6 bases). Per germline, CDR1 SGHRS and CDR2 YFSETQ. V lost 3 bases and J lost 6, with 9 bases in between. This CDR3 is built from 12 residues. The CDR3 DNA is TGCGCCAGCAGCTCACAGGGCAATGGCTACACCTTC. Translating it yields CASSSQGNGYTF.

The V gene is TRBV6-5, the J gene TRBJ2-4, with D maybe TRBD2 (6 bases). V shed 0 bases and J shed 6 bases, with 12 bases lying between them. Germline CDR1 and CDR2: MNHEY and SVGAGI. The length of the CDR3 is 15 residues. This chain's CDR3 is CASSYSSGTPNIQYF. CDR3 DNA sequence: TGTGCCAGCAGTTACTCATCAGGGACTCCAAACATTCAGTACTTC.

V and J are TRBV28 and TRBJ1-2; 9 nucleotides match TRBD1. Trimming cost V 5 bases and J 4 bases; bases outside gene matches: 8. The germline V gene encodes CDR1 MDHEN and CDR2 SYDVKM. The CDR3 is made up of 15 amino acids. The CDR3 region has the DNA TGTGCCAGCAGTGACCCGGGACAGGGTTTCTATGGCTACACCTTC. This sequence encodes CASSDPGQGFYGYTF.

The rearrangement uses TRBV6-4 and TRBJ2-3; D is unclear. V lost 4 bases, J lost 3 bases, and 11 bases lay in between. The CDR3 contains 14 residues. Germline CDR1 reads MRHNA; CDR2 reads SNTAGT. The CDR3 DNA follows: TGTGCCAGCAGTGTGAGCTCCTTTACAGATACGCAGTATTTT. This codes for CASSVSSFTDTQYF.